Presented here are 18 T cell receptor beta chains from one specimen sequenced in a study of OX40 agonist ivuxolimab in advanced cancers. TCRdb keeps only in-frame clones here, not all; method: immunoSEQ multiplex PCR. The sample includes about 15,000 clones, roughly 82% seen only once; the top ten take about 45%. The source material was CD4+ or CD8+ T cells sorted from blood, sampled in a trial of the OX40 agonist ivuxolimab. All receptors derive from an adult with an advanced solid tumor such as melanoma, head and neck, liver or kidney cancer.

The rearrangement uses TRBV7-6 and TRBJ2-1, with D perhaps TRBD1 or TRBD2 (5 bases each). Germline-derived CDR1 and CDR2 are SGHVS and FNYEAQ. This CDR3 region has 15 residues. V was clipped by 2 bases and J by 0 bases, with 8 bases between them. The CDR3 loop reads CASSLWGSSYNEQFF. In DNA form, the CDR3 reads TGTGCCAGCAGCTTATGGGGGAGCTCCTACAATGAGCAGTTCTTC.

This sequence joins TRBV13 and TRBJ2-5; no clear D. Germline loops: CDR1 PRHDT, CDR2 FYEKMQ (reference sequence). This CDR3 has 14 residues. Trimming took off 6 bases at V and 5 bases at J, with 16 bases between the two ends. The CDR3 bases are TGTGCCAGCAGTTCGGTGGAGACCGGGGAGACCCAGTACTTC. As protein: CASSSVETGETQYF.

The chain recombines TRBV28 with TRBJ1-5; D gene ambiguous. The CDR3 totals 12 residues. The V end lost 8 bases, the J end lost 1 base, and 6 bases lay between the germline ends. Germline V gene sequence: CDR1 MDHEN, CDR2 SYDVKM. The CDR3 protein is CASVGSNQPQHF. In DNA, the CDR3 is TGTGCCAGCGTAGGGAGCAATCAGCCCCAGCATTTT.

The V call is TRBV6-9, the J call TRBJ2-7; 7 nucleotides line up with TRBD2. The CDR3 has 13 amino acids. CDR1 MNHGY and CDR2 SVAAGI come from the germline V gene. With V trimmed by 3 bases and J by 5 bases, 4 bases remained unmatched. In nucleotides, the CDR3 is TGTGCCAGCAGTTACGCGGGAGTCGACGAGCAGTACTTC. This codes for CASSYAGVDEQYF.

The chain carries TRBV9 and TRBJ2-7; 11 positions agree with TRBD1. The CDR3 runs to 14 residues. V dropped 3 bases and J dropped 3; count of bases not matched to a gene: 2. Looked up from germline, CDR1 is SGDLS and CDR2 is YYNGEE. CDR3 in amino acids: CASSAGTGGYEQYF. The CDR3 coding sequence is TGTGCCAGCAGCGCCGGGACAGGGGGCTACGAGCAGTACTTC.

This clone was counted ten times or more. CDR3 nucleotides: TGTGCCAGCAGCCCGCGCACCGGGGAGCTGTTTTTT. It yields the protein CASSPRTGELFF. This chain connects TRBV7-9 to TRBJ2-2; no clear D. CDR3 length: 12 amino acids. The germline V gene encodes CDR1 SEHNR and CDR2 FQNEAQ (reference sequence). V lost 5 bases, J lost 4 bases, and 5 bases lay in between.

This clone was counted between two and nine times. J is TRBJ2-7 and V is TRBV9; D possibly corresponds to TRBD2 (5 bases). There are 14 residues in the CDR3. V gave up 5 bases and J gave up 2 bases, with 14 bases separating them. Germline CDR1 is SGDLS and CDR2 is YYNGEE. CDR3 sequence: CASSDTAGAYEQYF. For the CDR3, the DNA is TGTGCCAGCAGTGATACAGCCGGGGCCTACGAGCAGTACTTC.

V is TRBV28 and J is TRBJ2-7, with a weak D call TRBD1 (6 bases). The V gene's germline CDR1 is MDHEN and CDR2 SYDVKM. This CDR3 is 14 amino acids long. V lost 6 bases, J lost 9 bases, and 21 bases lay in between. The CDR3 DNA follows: TGTGCCAGCAGAGTCTCGGACAGCCCTATCAGGCAGTACTTC. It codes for CASRVSDSPIRQYF.

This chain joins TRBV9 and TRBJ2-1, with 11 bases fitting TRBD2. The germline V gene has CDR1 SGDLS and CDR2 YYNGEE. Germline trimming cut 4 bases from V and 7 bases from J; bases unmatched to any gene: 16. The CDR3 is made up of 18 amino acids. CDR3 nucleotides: TGTGCCAGCAGCTCACCCCACACCGGGACTAGCGGTACTAATGAGCAGTTCTTC. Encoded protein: CASSSPHTGTSGTNEQFF.

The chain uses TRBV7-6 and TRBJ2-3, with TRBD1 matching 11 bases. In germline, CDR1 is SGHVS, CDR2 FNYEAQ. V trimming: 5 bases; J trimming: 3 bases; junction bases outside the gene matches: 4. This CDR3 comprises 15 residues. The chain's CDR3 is CASSPRDRGTDTQYF. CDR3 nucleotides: TGTGCCAGCAGCCCCCGGGACAGGGGGACAGATACGCAGTATTTT.

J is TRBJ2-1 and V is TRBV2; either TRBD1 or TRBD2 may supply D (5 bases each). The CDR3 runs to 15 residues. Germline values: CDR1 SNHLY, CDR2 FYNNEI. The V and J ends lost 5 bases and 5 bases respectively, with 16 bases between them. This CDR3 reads CASSWASGTNNEQFF. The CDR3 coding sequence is TGTGCCAGCAGTTGGGCCTCCGGGACCAACAATGAGCAGTTCTTC.

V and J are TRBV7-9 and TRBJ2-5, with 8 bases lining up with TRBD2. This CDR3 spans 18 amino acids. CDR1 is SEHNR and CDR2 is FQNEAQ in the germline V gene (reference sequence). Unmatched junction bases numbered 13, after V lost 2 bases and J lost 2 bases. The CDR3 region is CASSLLSGRKGPQETQYF. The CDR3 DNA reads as TGTGCCAGCAGCTTATTGAGCGGGAGAAAGGGTCCTCAAGAGACCCAGTACTTC.

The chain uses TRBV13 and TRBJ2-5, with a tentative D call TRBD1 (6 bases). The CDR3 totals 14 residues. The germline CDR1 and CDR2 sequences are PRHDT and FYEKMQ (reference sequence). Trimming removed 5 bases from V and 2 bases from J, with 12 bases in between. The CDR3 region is CASSPGTPQETQYF. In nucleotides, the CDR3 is TGTGCCAGCAGCCCGGGGACACCACAAGAGACCCAGTACTTC.

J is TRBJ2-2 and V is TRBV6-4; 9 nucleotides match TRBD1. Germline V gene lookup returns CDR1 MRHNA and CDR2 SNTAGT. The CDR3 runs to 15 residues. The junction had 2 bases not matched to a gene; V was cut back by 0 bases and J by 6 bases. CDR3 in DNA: TGTGCCAGCAGTGACTCCGGGACAGGGTCCGGGGAGCTGTTTTTT. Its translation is CASSDSGTGSGELFF.

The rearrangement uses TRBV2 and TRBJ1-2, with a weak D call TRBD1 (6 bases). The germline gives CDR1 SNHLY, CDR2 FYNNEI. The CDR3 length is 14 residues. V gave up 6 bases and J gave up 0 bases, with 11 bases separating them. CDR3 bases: TGTGCCAGCAGCCGAGGACAGTCTAACTATGGCTACACCTTC. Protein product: CASSRGQSNYGYTF. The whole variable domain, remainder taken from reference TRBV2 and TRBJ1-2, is EPEVTQTPSHQVTQMGQEVILRCVPISNHLYFYWYRQILGQKVEFLVSFYNNEISEKSEIFDDQFSVERPDGSNFTLKIRSTKLEDSAMYFCASSRGQSNYGYTFGSGTRLTVV.

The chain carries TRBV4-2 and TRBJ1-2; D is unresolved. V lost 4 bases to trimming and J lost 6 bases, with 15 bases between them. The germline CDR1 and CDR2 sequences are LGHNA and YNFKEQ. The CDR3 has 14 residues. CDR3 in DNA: TGTGCCAGCAGCCCCCGACCTCGGACCGATGGCTACACCTTC. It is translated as CASSPRPRTDGYTF.

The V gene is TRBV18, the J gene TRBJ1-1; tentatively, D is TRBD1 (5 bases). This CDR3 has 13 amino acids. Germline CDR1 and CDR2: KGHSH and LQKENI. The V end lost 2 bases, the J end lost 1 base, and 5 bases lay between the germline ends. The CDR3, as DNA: TGTGCCAGCTCACCAGGGGGGAACACTGAAGCTTTCTTT. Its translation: CASSPGGNTEAFF.

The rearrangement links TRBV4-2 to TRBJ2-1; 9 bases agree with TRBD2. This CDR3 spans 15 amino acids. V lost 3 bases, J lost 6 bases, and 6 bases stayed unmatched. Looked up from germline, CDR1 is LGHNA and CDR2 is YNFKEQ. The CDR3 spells CASSQAGTSPNEQFF. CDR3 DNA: TGTGCCAGCAGCCAGGCCGGGACTAGCCCCAATGAGCAGTTCTTC.